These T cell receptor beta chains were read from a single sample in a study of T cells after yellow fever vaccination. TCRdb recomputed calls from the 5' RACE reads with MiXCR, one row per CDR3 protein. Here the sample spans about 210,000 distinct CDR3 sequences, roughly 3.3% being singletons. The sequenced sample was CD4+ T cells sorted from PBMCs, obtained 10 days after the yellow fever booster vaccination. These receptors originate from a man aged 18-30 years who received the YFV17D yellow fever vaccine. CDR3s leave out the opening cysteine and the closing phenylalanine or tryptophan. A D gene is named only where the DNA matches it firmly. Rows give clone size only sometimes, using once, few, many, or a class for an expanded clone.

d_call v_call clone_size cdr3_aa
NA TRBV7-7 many ASSLAQFTGELF
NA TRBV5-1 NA ASTPGGTVPDTQY
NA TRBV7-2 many ASSSRVAKNIQY
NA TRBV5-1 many ASSLDTQETQY
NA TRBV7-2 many ASKVYSEETQY
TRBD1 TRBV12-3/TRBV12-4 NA ASSPGQVLNIQY
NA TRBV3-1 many ASSQVKGRETQY
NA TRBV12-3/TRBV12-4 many ASSLTRSTEAF
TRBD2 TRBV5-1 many ASSWRTSGGSALDTQY
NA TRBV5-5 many ASSFRTFPDNEQF
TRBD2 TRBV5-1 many ASSSGGFYNEQF
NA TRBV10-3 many AISASTGSGDTQY
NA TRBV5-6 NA ASSLADAYGYT
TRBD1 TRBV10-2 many ASSRGLDGNTIY
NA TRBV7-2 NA ASSSSAATEAF
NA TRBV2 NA ATTRTAYSPLH
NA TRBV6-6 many ASSPSDSNQPQH
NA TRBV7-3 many ASSFDPGDTQY
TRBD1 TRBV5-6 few ASSPGQGALRNYGYT
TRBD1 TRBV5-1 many ASSSGTGAYNEQF
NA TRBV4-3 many ASSQGPGRHYEQY
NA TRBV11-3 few ASSPRDGHPEAF
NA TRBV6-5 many ASRRTSTGLGETQY
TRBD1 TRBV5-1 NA ASSGQGANRDTQY
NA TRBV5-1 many ASSLGPAPNTEAF
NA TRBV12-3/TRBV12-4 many ASSQGDTQY
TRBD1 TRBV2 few ASSRQGPMQYNSPLH
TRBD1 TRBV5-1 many ASSVQGQGWDGYT
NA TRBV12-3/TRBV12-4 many ASTPKTKRPGDTQY
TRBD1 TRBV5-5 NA ASSFRDSSYNEQF
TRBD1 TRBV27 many ASSPRPGQGDAKQF
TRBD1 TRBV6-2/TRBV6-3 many ASTPGQGNRETQY
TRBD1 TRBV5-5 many ASSRTGVGAKNIQY
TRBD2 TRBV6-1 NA ASKGRGSMYNEQF
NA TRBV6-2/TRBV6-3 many ASSYYRADTEAF
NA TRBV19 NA ASSIAKNIQY
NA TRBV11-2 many ASSLVPGDGGYT
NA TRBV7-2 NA ASSPQWGPDTEAF
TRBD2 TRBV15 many ATSTRPSASGIYQETQY
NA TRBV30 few AWSGAGKGEQF